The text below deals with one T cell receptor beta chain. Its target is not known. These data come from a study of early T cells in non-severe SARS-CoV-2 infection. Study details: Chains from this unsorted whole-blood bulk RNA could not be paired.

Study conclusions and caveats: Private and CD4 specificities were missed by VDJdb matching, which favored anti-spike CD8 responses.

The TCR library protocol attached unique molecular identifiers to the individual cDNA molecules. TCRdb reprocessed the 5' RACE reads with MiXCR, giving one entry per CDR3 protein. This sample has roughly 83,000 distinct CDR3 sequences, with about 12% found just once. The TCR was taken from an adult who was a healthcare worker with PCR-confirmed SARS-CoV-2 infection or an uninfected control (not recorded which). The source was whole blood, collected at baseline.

The DNA of the CDR3 is TGCAGTGCCGAACTAGCGCCCAATGAGCAGTTCTTC. Its translation is CSAELAPNEQFF. The chain links TRBV20-1 to TRBJ2-1; 7 nucleotides line up with TRBD2. Germline V gene data show CDR1 as DFQATT and CDR2 as SNEGSKA (reference sequence). The junction had 5 bases not matched to a gene; V was cut back by 6 bases and J by 6 bases. The length of the CDR3 is 12 residues.